These 8 T cell receptor beta chains came from one sample sequenced in a study of blood T cell repertoires in COVID-19. Clones were read by immunoSEQ multiplex PCR, and TCRdb kept only the in-frame ones, dropping some. The sample shows approximately 400,000 clones, about 91% of them seen only once. The sequenced material came from peripheral blood. Receptors originate from a woman in her 50s with COVID-19, enrolled during active disease.

V is TRBV19 and J is TRBJ2-2, with a tentative D call TRBD2 (6 bases). From germline, CDR1 is LNHDA and CDR2 SQIVND (reference sequence). The V end lost 6 bases, the J end lost 5 bases, and 13 bases lay between the germline ends. The CDR3 totals 14 residues. The CDR3: CASSPGEVTGELFF. DNA for the CDR3: TGTGCCAGTAGCCCGGGAGAGGTTACCGGGGAGCTGTTTTTT.

This chain connects TRBV4-1 to TRBJ1-1; 7 bases line up with TRBD1. Unmatched junction bases numbered 7, after V lost 5 bases and J lost 7 bases. Germline V CDR1 and CDR2: MGHRA, YSYEKL. The CDR3 consists of 13 residues. The CDR3 DNA reads as TGCGCCAGCAGCTACAACACAGGGGTTGAAGCTTTCTTT. Amino acid sequence: CASSYNTGVEAFF.

Only one count was recorded for this clone. The chain couples TRBV11-2 to TRBJ2-3; TRBD2 matches at 13 bases. The CDR3 runs 17 residues. J was trimmed by 4 bases and V by 2 bases; bases with no gene match: 6. CDR1 SGHAT and CDR2 FQNNGV come from the germline V gene. The CDR3 nucleotides read TGTGCCAGCAGCTTATTGACTAGCGGGGGGACCTCAGATACGCAGTATTTT. Translating it yields CASSLLTSGGTSDTQYF.

This clone was recorded once. V usage is TRBV5-8 and J usage is TRBJ2-7; a possible D gene is TRBD1 (5 bases). In germline, CDR1 is SGHTS, CDR2 YDEGEE. The CDR3 runs to 15 residues. V was pared by 0 bases and J by 2 bases, with 12 bases between. CDR3 bases: TGTGCCAGCAGCTTGGATCCGACAGTGGCCTACGAGCAGTACTTC. It codes for CASSLDPTVAYEQYF.

The rearrangement uses TRBV30 and TRBJ1-6; D possibly corresponds to TRBD1 (6 bases). CDR1 is GTSNPN, CDR2 SVGIG, per germline (reference sequence). The CDR3 loop spans 13 amino acids. V was shortened by 0 bases and J by 10 bases, with 10 bases between the two germline ends. The CDR3 loop reads CAWSVLGQSPLHF. For the CDR3, the DNA is TGTGCCTGGAGTGTACTAGGACAGTCACCCCTCCACTTT.

The CDR3 DNA sequence: TGTGCCAGCAGCTTAGTTGGGCAGGGAGGATATGGCTACACCTTC. This encodes CASSLVGQGGYGYTF. This chain links TRBV11-2 with TRBJ1-2; tentative D call: TRBD1 (5 bases). The V gene lost 1 base and the J gene lost 5 bases, with 14 bases spanning the gap. Germline values: CDR1 SGHAT, CDR2 FQNNGV. The CDR3 has 15 amino acids.

The V call is TRBV6-5, the J call TRBJ1-2, with D unresolved. The CDR3 length is 11 residues. Per the germline V gene, CDR1 is MNHEY and CDR2 is SVGAGI. V was cut by 6 bases and J by 6 bases, with 8 bases left in between. The CDR3 sequence: CASSPGHGYTF. CDR3 nucleotide sequence: TGTGCCAGCAGCCCCGGTCATGGCTACACCTTC.

The chain uses TRBV5-4 and TRBJ2-3; possibly TRBD1 for D (6 bases). Germline CDR1 and CDR2: SGHNT and YYREEE (reference sequence). The CDR3 runs to 16 residues. Trimming took off 4 bases at V and 0 bases at J, with 15 bases between the two ends. CDR3 sequence: CASSQDRPSSTDTQYF. The CDR3 DNA sequence: TGTGCCAGCAGCCAAGACAGGCCTTCTAGCACAGATACGCAGTATTTT.